This TCR beta chain appears in the sequencing data of a study of blood T cell repertoires in COVID-19. Study context: From the United States, Italy and Spain came samples of acute and convalescent COVID-19. T cells, B-cell-depleted T cells, or PBMCs supplied cDNA or gDNA.

V lost 2 bases, J lost 0 bases, and 4 bases stayed unmatched. The CDR3 sequence is 17 residues long. CDR1 is SGHDN and CDR2 is FVKESK in the germline V gene. Recruited during active infection, patients (from Seattle) were subsequently followed longitudinally. Source study methods: Using reference gene primer amplification, nucleated cell counts were estimated. Libraries were prepared by immunoSEQ multiplex PCR; TCRdb keeps only in-frame clonotypes and omits some of them. Clone size and V and J calls were adopted from that table, with D and trimming inferred from the DNA. This sample has roughly 160,000 clones; roughly 78% occur once, and the top ten carry more than 7%.

The sample comprised peripheral blood. The source is a woman aged 55-75 years with COVID-19, enrolled during active disease. V and J are TRBV14 and TRBJ2-3, with 11 nucleotides matching TRBD2. DNA for the CDR3: TGTGCCAGCAGCCAATTGGGACTAGCGGCTAGCACAGATACGCAGTATTTT. Protein sequence: CASSQLGLAASTDTQYF.